This entry lists 24 T cell receptor beta chains sequenced from one sample in a study of T cell repertoires in cytomegalovirus infection. TCRdb re-called the reads through MiXCR, storing one row per CDR3 protein. The sample holds some 900,000 distinct CDR3 sequences, 30% to 35% seen once. Which antigens these TCRs recognize remains unknown. Sequences were derived from cultured CD8+ T cells from PBMCs, sampled from culture after CMV antigen stimulation. Source of these receptors: a human donor in good health (CMV status not recorded). Some clones in this sample may be carry-over from other donors' samples.

This chain uses TRBV6-4 with TRBJ1-2, with no clear D. Germline lookup yields CDR1 MRHNA and CDR2 SNTAGT. V gave up 3 bases and J gave up 3 bases, with 14 bases separating them. The CDR3 covers 15 residues. In DNA form, the CDR3 reads TGTGCCAGCAGTGAAGAATGGTCCCGGGACTATGGCTACACCTTC. Residues: CASSEEWSRDYGYTF.

J is TRBJ1-2 and V is TRBV11-1; D possibly corresponds to TRBD1 (6 bases). The CDR3 consists of 15 residues. Germline V gene sequence: CDR1 SGHAT, CDR2 FQDESV (reference sequence). The V end lost 5 bases, the J end lost 3 bases, and 16 bases lay between the germline ends. CDR3 region: CASSQTQGLDYGYTF. The CDR3, as DNA: TGTGCCAGCAGCCAGACACAGGGTTTAGACTATGGCTACACCTTC. The whole variable domain, remainder taken from reference TRBV11-1 and TRBJ1-2, is EAEVAQSPRYKITEKSQAVAFWCDPISGHATLYWYRQILGQGPELLVQFQDESVVDDSQLPKDRFSAERLKGVDSTLKIQPAELGDSAMYLCASSQTQGLDYGYTFGSGTRLTVV.

The chain employs TRBV2 and TRBJ2-1, with 7 bases lining up with TRBD1. V shed 3 bases, J shed 4 bases, and the junction held 6 bases outside the gene matches. Germline-derived CDR1 and CDR2 are SNHLY and FYNNEI. CDR3 size: 15 residues. The CDR3 loop reads CASSDRQGRYNEQFF. CDR3 coding DNA: TGTGCCAGCAGTGACCGACAGGGTAGATACAATGAGCAGTTCTTC. Supplemented by reference TRBV2 and TRBJ2-1, the full variable domain reads EPEVTQTPSHQVTQMGQEVILRCVPISNHLYFYWYRQILGQKVEFLVSFYNNEISEKSEIFDDQFSVERPDGSNFTLKIRSTKLEDSAMYFCASSDRQGRYNEQFFGPGTRLTVL.

This clonotype appeared a few times. This sequence joins TRBV12-3 or TRBV12-4 and TRBJ1-5; no clear D gene. Trimming cost V 7 bases and J 0 bases, with 13 bases left between them. The CDR3 covers 15 residues. CDR3 protein: CASTLSSNSNQPQHF. The CDR3 coding sequence is TGTGCCAGCACCTTATCGAGTAATAGCAATCAGCCCCAGCATTTT.

The chain is built from TRBV7-1 and TRBJ1-6; tentatively, D is TRBD1 (5 bases). TRBV7-1 has ORF status, its function being uncertain. V lost 3 bases to trimming and J lost 14 bases, with 11 bases between them. The CDR3 sequence is 12 residues long. Written as DNA, the CDR3 is TGTGCCAGCAGCTCCCGGGGGGTTACCCTCCACTTT. Protein sequence: CASSSRGVTLHF.

This clonotype appeared a few times. The chain joins TRBV19 to TRBJ2-6; D gene unclear. The CDR3 is made up of 15 amino acids. Germline CDR1 and CDR2: LNHDA and SQIVND (reference sequence). Trimming shortened V by 4 bases and J by 0 bases, and 7 bases separated the two germline ends. CDR3 region: CASSTPGSGANVLTF. The DNA of the CDR3 is TGTGCCAGTAGTACTCCAGGCTCTGGGGCCAACGTCCTGACTTTC.

This chain links TRBV6-5 with TRBJ2-7; D is ambiguous. V lost 0 bases and J lost 1, with 10 bases in between. The length of the CDR3 is 15 residues. Germline V lookup: CDR1 MNHEY, CDR2 SVGAGI. The CDR3 region has the DNA TGTGCCAGCAGTTACTCTGTAGAGAGTTCCTACGAGCAGTACGTC. Protein: CASSYSVESSYEQYV.

The sample holds many counts of this clonotype. J is TRBJ2-1 and V is TRBV6-1; no definite D call. The CDR3 consists of 15 residues. The V and J ends lost 0 bases and 1 base respectively, with 7 bases between them. CDR1 and CDR2 from the germline V gene are MNHNS and SASEGT. The CDR3 coding sequence is TGTGCCAGCAGTGAAGCAGCTGGGTCCTACAATGAGCAGTTCTTC. This translates into CASSEAAGSYNEQFF.

This clonotype was observed at least ten times. The junction does not match germline at one end; this may be a read error. V usage is TRBV7-7 and J usage is TRBJ2-1; D is unclear. From germline, CDR1 is SSHAT and CDR2 FNYEAQ (reference sequence). The CDR3 length is 13 residues. The CDR3: CASSSYLGNEQFF. Here the CDR3 DNA reads TGTGCTAGCAGCTCCTATTTGGGGAATGAGCAGTTCTTC.

In nucleotides, the CDR3 is TGTGCCAGCACTACAGGGGCCCAGCCCCAGCATTTT. Amino acid sequence: CASTTGAQPQHF. The V gene is TRBV12-3 or TRBV12-4, the J gene TRBJ1-5; 7 nucleotides agree with TRBD1. The CDR3 contains 12 residues. Trimming at V came to 7 bases and at J to 7 bases, leaving 4 bases not matched to a gene.

The table lists this clonotype with a few counts. J is TRBJ2-5 and V is TRBV5-5; D possibly corresponds to TRBD1 (7 bases). The V and J ends lost 0 bases and 3 bases respectively, with 21 bases between them. The CDR3 loop spans 18 amino acids. Germline loops: CDR1 SGHKS, CDR2 YYEKEE (reference sequence). Here the CDR3 reads CASSLAPGGGSFKETQYF. CDR3 DNA: TGTGCCAGCAGCTTGGCCCCAGGGGGAGGCTCGTTCAAAGAGACCCAGTACTTC. The variable domain in full, completed from reference TRBV5-5 and TRBJ2-5, reads DAGVTQSPTHLIKTRGQQVTLRCSPISGHKSVSWYQQVLGQGPQFIFQYYEKEERGRGNFPDRFSARQFPNYSSELNVNALLLGDSALYLCASSLAPGGGSFKETQYFGPGTRLLVL.

This clonotype was recorded a few times. The chain carries TRBV2 and TRBJ1-2; D is perhaps TRBD1 (6 bases). CDR1 SNHLY and CDR2 FYNNEI come from the germline V gene. The CDR3 covers 15 residues. V was clipped by 7 bases and J by 1 base, with 16 bases between them. The CDR3 DNA reads TGTGCCAGCACCAAGGACAGTCGGATTAACTATGGCTACACCTTC. Amino acid sequence: CASTKDSRINYGYTF. Full variable domain (missing parts from reference TRBV2 and TRBJ1-2): EPEVTQTPSHQVTQMGQEVILRCVPISNHLYFYWYRQILGQKVEFLVSFYNNEISEKSEIFDDQFSVERPDGSNFTLKIRSTKLEDSAMYFCASTKDSRINYGYTFGSGTRLTVV.

V gene TRBV6-8 combines with J gene TRBJ2-3; possibly TRBD2 for D (5 bases). CDR1 and CDR2 (germline): MNHGY, SAAAGT. The CDR3 runs to 15 residues. Trimming took off 0 bases at V and 6 bases at J, with 13 bases between the two ends. CDR3 protein: CASSYSAGAADTQYF. The CDR3 DNA sequence: TGTGCCAGCAGTTACTCGGCGGGCGCGGCGGATACGCAGTATTTT.

This clonotype was picked up a small number of times. The CDR3 reads CASLGDRGPNAGYTF. The CDR3, as DNA: TGTGCCAGCCTTGGGGACAGGGGACCGAACGCGGGCTACACCTTC. The genes are TRBV3-1 and TRBJ1-2; 10 nucleotides line up with TRBD1. V gave up 8 bases and J gave up 8 bases; unmatched junction bases: 14. The CDR3 has 15 amino acids. The germline V gene encodes CDR1 LGHDT and CDR2 YNNKEL (reference sequence).

The rearrangement uses TRBV2 and TRBJ1-2; TRBD1 aligns across 7 bases. This CDR3 contains 13 residues. Germline V lookup: CDR1 SNHLY, CDR2 FYNNEI. The ends lost 7 bases at V and 4 bases at J; junction bases unmatched: 6. The CDR3 coding sequence is TGTGCCAGCAAAGGAGACAGGGTCTATGGCTACACCTTC. This encodes CASKGDRVYGYTF. Full variable domain (remainder filled in from reference TRBV2 and TRBJ1-2): EPEVTQTPSHQVTQMGQEVILRCVPISNHLYFYWYRQILGQKVEFLVSFYNNEISEKSEIFDDQFSVERPDGSNFTLKIRSTKLEDSAMYFCASKGDRVYGYTFGSGTRLTVV.

The V call is TRBV6-5, the J call TRBJ1-3; D unresolved. V was cut by 5 bases and J by 0 bases, with 11 bases left in between. Germline V lookup: CDR1 MNHEY, CDR2 SVGAGI. The CDR3 spans 15 residues. CDR3 residues: CASSPADFSGNTIYF. In DNA form, the CDR3 reads TGTGCCAGCAGTCCCGCAGATTTCTCTGGAAACACCATATATTTT.

The chain links TRBV15 to TRBJ2-3, with D hard to call. Trimming shortened V by 1 base and J by 4 bases, and 12 bases separated the two germline ends. Per germline, CDR1 LNHNV and CDR2 YYDKDF (reference sequence). This CDR3 has 15 residues. The CDR3 DNA reads TGTGCCACCAGCAGAGCAAGGACCCTGGCAGATACGCAGTATTTT. Amino acids: CATSRARTLADTQYF. The whole variable domain, filled in from reference TRBV15 and TRBJ2-3, reads DAMVIQNPRYQVTQFGKPVTLSCSQTLNHNVMYWYQQKSSQAPKLLFHYYDKDFNNEADTPDNFQSRRPNTSFCFLDIRSPGLGDTAMYLCATSRARTLADTQYFGPGTRLTVL.

Only one count was recorded for this clonotype. The chain is built from TRBV29-1 and TRBJ2-2, with D possibly matching TRBD1 (5 bases). CDR1 is SQVTM, CDR2 ANQGSEA, per germline. This CDR3 spans 14 amino acids. Trimming took 6 bases from V and 6 from J, leaving 17 bases between them. DNA of the CDR3: TGCAGCGTAGTTTCTGAGACAGAGGCCGGGGAGCTGTTTTTT. Translation gives CSVVSETEAGELFF.

V and J are TRBV19 and TRBJ2-1; 9 bases match TRBD1. Germline-derived CDR1 and CDR2 are LNHDA and SQIVND (reference sequence). There are 16 residues in the CDR3. V lost 5 bases and J lost 9; bases outside the gene matches: 14. The CDR3 coding sequence is TGTGCCAGTAGTGATCCGGGACAGGGAAAACTAAGTGAGCAGTTCTTC. Its protein is CASSDPGQGKLSEQFF.

On this clonotype: Being one base from a much bigger clone, this may be a read error. The genes are TRBV7-2 and TRBJ1-6; D is ambiguous. Trimming left V 3 bases short and J 9 bases short, with 9 bases between. Germline CDR1 SGHTA, CDR2 FQGNSA. The CDR3 has 13 residues. CDR3 nucleotide sequence: TGTGCCAGCAGCTTGACCATGGGTTCACCCCTCCACTTT. Its translation is CASSLTMGSPLHF. Full variable domain (missing parts from reference TRBV7-2 and TRBJ1-6): GAGVSQSPSNKVTEKGKDVELRCDPISGHTALYWYRQSLGQGLEFLIYFQGNSAPDKSGLPSDRFSAERTGGSVSTLTIQRTQQEDSAVYLCASSLTMGSPLHFGNGTRLTVT.

Details on this clonotype: This may be a read error, as it is one base from a much larger clone. The rearrangement uses TRBV7-6 and TRBJ1-2; D is ambiguous. Trimming took off 1 base at V and 0 bases at J, with 9 bases between the two ends. This CDR3 is 15 amino acids long. Per germline, CDR1 SGHVS and CDR2 FNYEAQ. CDR3 coding DNA: TGTGCCAGCAGCTTAGAGGCAGAAACTAACTATGGCTACACCTTC. Translating gives CASSLEAETNYGYTF.

The chain uses TRBV5-1 and TRBJ1-1; D may be TRBD1 (5 bases). This CDR3 has 18 residues. CDR1 is SGHRS, CDR2 YFSETQ, per germline. The V gene lost 3 bases and the J gene lost 1 base, with 22 bases spanning the gap. In DNA, the CDR3 is TGCGCCAGCAGCTCCCCGGGAGGGGTTCCACCAGGGAACACTGAAGCTTTCTTT. Encoded protein: CASSSPGGVPPGNTEAFF.

The chain has TRBV9 and TRBJ2-5; the match to TRBD2 covers 10 bases. V lost 4 bases and J lost 2; bases outside the gene matches: 5. Germline assignment: CDR1 SGDLS and CDR2 YYNGEE. The CDR3 has 15 amino acids. DNA for the CDR3: TGTGCCAGCAGCATTAGCGGGGGGCTGCAAGAGACCCAGTACTTC. Amino acids: CASSISGGLQETQYF.

A few counts support this clonotype. The CDR3 DNA follows: TGTGCCAGCAGCTTGTTTCCGGGGGCCGGAGATACGCAGTATTTT. It codes for CASSLFPGAGDTQYF. The rearrangement uses TRBV5-4 and TRBJ2-3; D may be TRBD1 or TRBD2 (6 bases each). V was pared by 1 base and J by 5 bases, with 14 bases between. Germline V lookup: CDR1 SGHNT, CDR2 YYREEE (reference sequence). The CDR3 consists of 15 residues.